This T cell receptor beta chain comes out of a study of T cells in localized non-small cell lung cancer. Details on this clone: Its antigen is not known.

Study-level results: As only one tumor region underwent sequencing, heterogeneity remains possible. A raised T cell density in blood coincided with lengthier overall survival. A median of about 54 of the top 100 tumor clones appeared in adjacent lung, which was paired and uninvolved. Uninvolved nearby lung showed the greatest T cell clonality, exceeding that found in tumor.

There are 14 residues in the CDR3. J lost 5 bases, V lost 2 bases, and 3 bases had no gene match. The germline gives CDR1 GTSNPN, CDR2 SVGIG (reference sequence). Only in-frame clones appear in the TCRdb table, and some are missing; sequencing was by immunoSEQ multiplex PCR. This table holds around 1,000 clones, about 20% found once. This sequence was found in a male donor aged 60 or over with stage III lung adenocarcinoma. Source: normal lung tissue next to the tumor, taken before any cancer treatment. This rearrangement joins TRBV30 to TRBJ1-6; 7 bases line up with TRBD1. CDR3: CAWSRDSNNSPLHF. The CDR3 coding sequence is TGTGCCTGGAGTCGGGACAGTAATAATTCACCCCTCCACTTT.